This T cell receptor beta chain was retrieved from a study of blood T cell repertoires in COVID-19. For the study at large: COVID-19 samples collected from the United States, Italy and Spain covered acute and convalescent phases. T cells, B-cell-depleted T cells, or PBMCs provided the cDNA or gDNA that served as material.

Germline assignment: CDR1 SGDLS and CDR2 YYNGEE. This CDR3 comprises 16 residues. After removal of 0 bases from V and 5 bases from J, the junction contained 8 bases not matched to a gene. Per the original methods: Reference gene primer amplification in the assay estimated nucleated cell counts. Profiled with immunoSEQ multiplex PCR; TCRdb holds only in-frame clones, not every one. V and J calls plus clone size are reproduced from that table; the DNA served to infer D and trimming. The table lists about 250,000 clones, around nine tenths of them singletons. J is TRBJ2-5 and V is TRBV9, with 9 bases lining up with TRBD2. The origin of this receptor is a man aged 30-40 years with COVID-19, enrolled during active disease. The material sequenced was peripheral blood. The CDR3 loop is CASSVVGRGGLETQYF. CDR3 nucleotide sequence: TGTGCCAGCAGCGTAGTGGGGCGGGGGGGCCTTGAGACCCAGTACTTC.